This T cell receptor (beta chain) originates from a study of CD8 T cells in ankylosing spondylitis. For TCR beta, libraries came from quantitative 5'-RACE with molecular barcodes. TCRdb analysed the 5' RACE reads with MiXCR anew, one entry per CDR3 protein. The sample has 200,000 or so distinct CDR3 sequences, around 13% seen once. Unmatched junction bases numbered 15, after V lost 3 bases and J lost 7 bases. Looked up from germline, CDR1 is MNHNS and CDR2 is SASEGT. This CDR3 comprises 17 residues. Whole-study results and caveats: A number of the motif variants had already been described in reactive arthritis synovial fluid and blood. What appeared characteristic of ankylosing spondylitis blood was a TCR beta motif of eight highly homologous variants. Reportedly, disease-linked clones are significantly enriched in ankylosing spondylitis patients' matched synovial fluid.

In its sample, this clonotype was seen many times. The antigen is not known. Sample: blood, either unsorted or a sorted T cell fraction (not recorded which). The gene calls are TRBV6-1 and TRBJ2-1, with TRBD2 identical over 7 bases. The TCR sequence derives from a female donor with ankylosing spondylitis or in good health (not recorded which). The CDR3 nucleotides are TGTGCCAGCAGTGACCTGGGAAGCGGGAAGAGATCAAATGAGCAGTTCTTC. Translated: CASSDLGSGKRSNEQFF.